The table lists the clone carrying this T cell receptor beta chain with a few counts. The record originates from a study of blood T cell repertoires in COVID-19. Across the study: The United States, Italy and Spain supplied acute and convalescent COVID-19 samples. Sources were T cells, B-cell-depleted T cells, or PBMCs; the material itself was cDNA or gDNA.

The CDR3 is 16 residues long. The ends lost 2 bases at V and 4 bases at J; junction bases unmatched: 8. The V gene's germline CDR1 is KGHSH and CDR2 LQKENI. As handled by the study authors: Amplification of reference gene primers was used by the study to estimate nucleated cell counts. Repertoires were generated with immunoSEQ multiplex PCR, while TCRdb's copy carries only in-frame clones and drops some. V and J calls and clone size are given by that table; D and trimming were obtained from the DNA. There are roughly 110,000 clones in the sample; about 85% occur only once, and 1.3% to 1.5% lies in the top ten.

The sequenced sample consisted of peripheral blood. This clonotype was obtained from a man aged 35-49 years with acute or convalescent COVID-19. The chain carries TRBV18 and TRBJ1-1, with 9 nucleotides matching TRBD1. The CDR3 DNA reads TGTGCCAGCTCACCATACGGGACAGGGCCCCTCACTGAAGCTTTCTTT. Protein sequence: CASSPYGTGPLTEAFF.